This is a list of T cell receptor beta chains from one sample in a study of patients and donors after allogeneic stem cell transplantation. TCRdb reprocessed the RT-PCR reads with MiXCR, giving one entry per CDR3 protein. Of hundreds of thousands of distinct CDR3 sequences in the sample, 11% to 15% are singletons; the top ten hold around 10%. Material: blood, either unsorted or a sorted T cell fraction (not recorded which). The receptors derive from a human donor who was either an allogeneic HSCT recipient or a stem cell or donor lymphocyte infusion donor (not recorded which). It is not recorded whose cells these are; they may come from a transplant donor. CDR3s include the opening cysteine and the closing phenylalanine or tryptophan. Each record gives: V gene, J gene, clone size, D gene, CDR3 protein, CDR3 DNA. The D gene is left open where the match is weak. Where a row states a size, it is once, few, many or the class of an expanded clone; other rows omit it.

>TRBV7-2|TRBJ2-1|many|TRBD1
CASSRWTGSSYNEQFF
TGTGCCAGCAGCCGCTGGACAGGGAGCTCCTACAATGAGCAGTTCTTC
>TRBV7-3|TRBJ2-7|few|TRBD1
CASGQGGVDEQYF
TGTGCCAGCGGACAGGGGGGTGTGGACGAGCAGTACTTC
>TRBV5-1|TRBJ2-7|few|.
CASSFGNKLYEQYF
TGCGCCAGCAGCTTCGGGAATAAATTGTACGAGCAGTACTTC
>TRBV10-3|TRBJ1-2|.|TRBD1
CAISEGTGFYGYTF
TGTGCCATCAGTGAAGGGACAGGGTTCTATGGCTACACCTTC
>TRBV4-3|TRBJ2-2|few|.
CASSQESLVAGELFF
TGCGCCAGCAGCCAAGAATCGCTGGTGGCCGGGGAGCTGTTTTTT
>TRBV2|TRBJ1-2|few|.
CASRILAGAGYTF
TGTGCCAGCAGAATCCTGGCAGGGGCTGGCTACACCTTC
>TRBV5-1|TRBJ2-7|.|TRBD1
CASSLHGTGTYEQYF
TGCGCCAGCAGCTTACATGGGACAGGGACCTACGAGCAGTACTTC
>TRBV6-6|TRBJ2-7|once|.
CASSRGHTYEQYF
TGTGCCAGCAGTCGGGGACATACCTACGAGCAGTACTTC
>TRBV24-1|TRBJ2-1|many|TRBD1
CATSDLGDRGRRQFF
TGTGCCACCAGTGATTTAGGGGACAGGGGGCGCCGGCAGTTCTTC
>TRBV20-1|TRBJ2-3|many|TRBD2
CSARDLVLAGAPDTQYF
TGCAGTGCTAGAGATCTTGTCCTAGCGGGGGCCCCAGATACGCAGTATTTT
>TRBV25-1|TRBJ2-7|.|.
CASSEAASGPYEQYF
TGTGCCAGCAGTGAAGCAGCCAGCGGACCCTACGAGCAGTACTTC
>TRBV5-1|TRBJ2-3|.|TRBD2
CASSLRGLGSDTQYF
TGCGCCAGCAGCTTGAGGGGACTAGGTTCGGATACGCAGTATTTT
>TRBV5-4|TRBJ1-1|.|.
CASSPPSADAEAFF
TGTGCCAGCAGCCCACCATCCGCTGACGCTGAAGCTTTCTTT
>TRBV29-1|TRBJ2-2|many|TRBD1
CSTEGTAYTGELFF
TGCAGCACCGAAGGGACAGCTTACACCGGGGAGCTGTTTTTT
>TRBV24-1|TRBJ1-5|many|TRBD1
CATGDRGGSNQPQHF
TGTGCCACCGGAGACAGGGGAGGCAGCAATCAGCCCCAGCATTTT
>TRBV7-9|TRBJ2-1|.|TRBD2
CASQLATYNEQFF
TGTGCCAGCCAACTAGCGACCTACAATGAGCAGTTCTTC
>TRBV5-6|TRBJ1-3|many|.
CASSLPGAPGNTIYF
TGTGCCAGCAGCTTGCCGGGGGCGCCTGGAAACACCATATATTTT
>TRBV11-1|TRBJ2-2|few|.
CASSRGTRRTGELFF
TGTGCCAGCAGCCGGGGGACACGGAGGACCGGGGAGCTGTTTTTT
>TRBV6-5|TRBJ2-4|once|.
CASSSERAKNIQYF
TGTGCCAGCAGTTCAGAAAGGGCCAAAAACATTCAGTACTTC
>TRBV6-1|TRBJ2-7|many|TRBD2
CASSASPGLPYEQYF
TGTGCCAGCAGTGCTTCCCCGGGACTACCTTACGAGCAGTACTTC
>TRBV7-2|TRBJ2-5|few|.
CASSFALPGETQYF
TGTGCCAGCAGCTTCGCTCTCCCAGGGGAGACCCAGTACTTC
>TRBV20-1|TRBJ2-3|.|.
CSARKGTPGPTDTQYF
TGCAGTGCTAGAAAGGGGACTCCGGGGCCCACAGATACGCAGTATTTT